The rows below give T cell receptor beta chains drawn from one sample of a study of shared clonotypes between healthy human individuals. Method: immunoSEQ multiplex PCR; TCRdb's copy keeps in-frame clones and lacks some. The data hold some 580,000 clones, with roughly 97% observed a single time. Sequencing was carried out using naive CD4+ T cells sorted from blood. The receptor source for this set is a young woman in good health. CDR3s include the opening cysteine and the closing phenylalanine or tryptophan. The D gene is left open where the match is weak. Rows may omit the clone size; those that give it use once, few, many or a size class.

d_call | clone_size | j_call | v_call | cdr3_nt | cdr3_aa
- | - | TRBJ2-7 | TRBV7-2 | TGTGCCAGCAGTCCCGGGCCATTGGAGCAGTACTTC | CASSPGPLEQYF
- | - | TRBJ2-2 | TRBV18 | TGTGCCAGCTCACGAATTAGCGGGAACACCGGGGAGCTGTTTTTT | CASSRISGNTGELFF
- | - | TRBJ1-1 | TRBV19 | TGTGCCAGTAGTATAGATTCCATCTTGCAGGTAAACACTGAAGCTTTCTTT | CASSIDSILQVNTEAFF
- | - | TRBJ1-1 | TRBV19 | TGTGCCAGTAGTATAAAGCCCGGGCGCGACACTGAAGCTTTCTTT | CASSIKPGRDTEAFF
- | once | TRBJ2-1 | TRBV30 | TGTGCCTGGTCCCCTAGCTCCTACAATGAGCAGTTCTTC | CAWSPSSYNEQFF
- | once | TRBJ1-1 | TRBV5-1 | TGCGCCAGCAGCACCCTCCCCCCGGACACTGAAGCTTTCTTT | CASSTLPPDTEAFF
- | - | TRBJ2-2 | TRBV7-3 | TGTGCCAGCAGTCCAAGTTGGACTACCAACACCGGGGAGCTGTTTTTT | CASSPSWTTNTGELFF
- | - | TRBJ1-2 | TRBV30 | TGTGCCTGGGGGTTAGGCTATGGCTACACCTTC | CAWGLGYGYTF
- | - | TRBJ1-1 | TRBV6-5 | TGTGCCAGCAGTTACAGCGGTGAAGCTTTCTTT | CASSYSGEAFF
TRBD1 | - | TRBJ1-1 | TRBV5-1 | TGCGCCAGCAGGCGGGACAGGAACACTGAAGCTTTCTTT | CASRRDRNTEAFF
- | - | TRBJ1-2 | TRBV6-5 | TGTGCCAGCAGTTCACCAACCCAGACCTACACCTTC | CASSSPTQTYTF
- | - | TRBJ2-7 | TRBV27 | TGTGCCAGCAGTTTATATGGGGGGTCGGGGGAGCAGTACTTC | CASSLYGGSGEQYF
TRBD1 | - | TRBJ1-5 | TRBV6-1 | TGTGCCAGCAGCGGGACAGGGGGTGAGGGTCAGCCCCAGCATTTT | CASSGTGGEGQPQHF
- | - | TRBJ2-7 | TRBV6-5 | TGTGCCAGCAGTAGCACTACAGCCTACGAGCAGTACTTC | CASSSTTAYEQYF
TRBD2 | - | TRBJ2-7 | TRBV18 | TGTGCCAGCTCACAGAGGACTAGCGGGAGACACGAGCAGTACTTC | CASSQRTSGRHEQYF
- | - | TRBJ2-7 | TRBV29-1 | TGCAGCGTTGAATTAGGTCAGCTCGAGCAGTACTTC | CSVELGQLEQYF
- | - | TRBJ1-5 | TRBV6-5 | TGTGCCAGCAGTCTACTGTCGGGCAATCAGCCCCAGCATTTT | CASSLLSGNQPQHF
- | once | TRBJ2-7 | TRBV6-1 | TGTGCCAGCAACGGGAACTACGAGCAGTACTTC | CASNGNYEQYF
- | - | TRBJ2-3 | TRBV7-2 | TGTGCCAGCAGCTTACACGGGAGGGCCCAGTCAGGGGGTACGCAGTATTTT | CASSLHGRAQSGGTQYF
- | - | TRBJ1-2 | TRBV28 | TGTGCCAGCAGCTCCCGACTTCAAAGTGGCTACACCTTC | CASSSRLQSGYTF
TRBD1 | - | TRBJ2-5 | TRBV27 | TGTGCCAGCAGTCCCCTAACAGGGGCAGAGACCCAGTACTTC | CASSPLTGAETQYF
TRBD2 | - | TRBJ2-3 | TRBV28 | TGTGCCAGCATTCCGGGCGGGGCGGGAGTACCAGATACGCAGTATTTT | CASIPGGAGVPDTQYF
- | - | TRBJ1-2 | TRBV7-2 | TGTGCCAGCAGCCGAATGGCAGGGGAGGCCTATGGCTACACCTTC | CASSRMAGEAYGYTF
- | - | TRBJ2-1 | TRBV7-2 | TGTGCCAGCAGCTTAGTCCCTTACAATGAGCAGTTCTTC | CASSLVPYNEQFF
- | - | TRBJ2-3 | TRBV27 | TGTGCCAGCGGACCTGTTAGGGGCGCAGCACCCACAGATACGCAGTATTTT | CASGPVRGAAPTDTQYF
TRBD2 | - | TRBJ2-7 | TRBV28 | TGTGCCAGCAGTTTAGGCCGACTAGCGGGAAGGCAGACCTACGAGCAGTACTTC | CASSLGRLAGRQTYEQYF
TRBD2 | - | TRBJ2-1 | TRBV11-2 | TGTGCCAGCAATGCTTGGACTAGCGGTAATGAGCAGTTCTTC | CASNAWTSGNEQFF
TRBD1 | - | TRBJ1-2 | TRBV18 | TGTGCCAGCTCACCGGACAGGGAGGTAAACTATGGCTACACCTTC | CASSPDREVNYGYTF
TRBD1 | - | TRBJ2-3 | TRBV7-9 | TGTGCCAGCAGCCACGGGACAGGCCCCCCCACAGATACGCAGTATTTT | CASSHGTGPPTDTQYF
TRBD1 | - | TRBJ2-7 | TRBV6-1 | TGTGCCAGCAGTGATAGGGACAGGGGGCTTCGTGAGCAGTACTTC | CASSDRDRGLREQYF
- | - | TRBJ1-5 | TRBV19 | TGTGCCAGTAGTAAATACGGGGCCGGAGGCAATCAGCCCCAGCATTTT | CASSKYGAGGNQPQHF
- | - | TRBJ1-4 | TRBV19 | TGTGCCAGTAGTATGGTGCACGGGAATGAAAAACTGTTTTTT | CASSMVHGNEKLFF
- | - | TRBJ1-6 | TRBV19 | TGTGCCAGTAGTAACAACGGAAATTCACCCCTCCACTTT | CASSNNGNSPLHF
- | - | TRBJ2-7 | TRBV6-5 | TGTGCCAGCGCCCGGGGTGTGGGTAAAGAGCAGTACTTC | CASARGVGKEQYF
- | - | TRBJ1-2 | TRBV4-1 | TGCGCCAGCAGCAAGTTCGAAGGGGGCTACACCTTC | CASSKFEGGYTF
- | - | TRBJ2-7 | TRBV5-3 | TGTGCCAGAAGCTTTGACACTTACGAGCAGTACTTC | CARSFDTYEQYF
TRBD2 | - | TRBJ2-7 | TRBV10-3 | TGTGCCATCAGTGAGTCGCCGGGGGGTAGAGTCTACGAGCAGTACTTC | CAISESPGGRVYEQYF
- | - | TRBJ2-2 | TRBV7-7 | TGTGCCAGCATGAGCGGGAACACCGGGGAGCTGTTTTTT | CASMSGNTGELFF
- | - | TRBJ2-3 | TRBV6-5 | TGTGAGAGGGTCTCAGATACGCAGTATTTT | CERVSDTQYF
TRBD1 | - | TRBJ1-2 | TRBV18 | TGTGCCAGCCAAGAAGGGGGCGCCGGTGGCTACACCTTC | CASQEGGAGGYTF
- | once | TRBJ2-4 | TRBV2 | TGTGCCAGCGGGACGGGACATCCCCTAGCCAAAAACATTCAGTACTTC | CASGTGHPLAKNIQYF
- | - | TRBJ1-2 | TRBV6-1 | TGTGCCAGCAGTGCGAACAGGGCGAACTATGGCTACACCTTC | CASSANRANYGYTF
- | - | TRBJ1-5 | TRBV28 | TGTGCCAGCATCCGTCTGCTCGGGAATCAGCCCCAGCATTTT | CASIRLLGNQPQHF
- | - | TRBJ2-7 | TRBV6-1 | TGTGCCAGCAGTTACAGGGTCGAGCAGTACTTC | CASSYRVEQYF
TRBD2 | - | TRBJ2-1 | TRBV28 | TGTGCCAGCAGTTTAGGGCTAGCGGGAGGAAATGAGCAGTTCTTC | CASSLGLAGGNEQFF
- | - | TRBJ2-5 | TRBV28 | TGTGCCAGCAGTTTTATGGGTTGGGACCAAGAGACCCAGTACTTC | CASSFMGWDQETQYF
TRBD1 | - | TRBJ2-7 | TRBV28 | TGTGCCAGCAGTTTAAGGGACAGGGCCAAAGGCGAGCAGTACTTC | CASSLRDRAKGEQYF
TRBD1 | - | TRBJ1-5 | TRBV6-1 | TGTGCCAGCAGGGGGACAGGGCCTTTTATGCCCCAGCATTTT | CASRGTGPFMPQHF
TRBD2 | - | TRBJ2-7 | TRBV5-5 | TGTGCCAGCAGCTTGGGACTAGCGGGCTGGTCATTCGAGCAGTACTTC | CASSLGLAGWSFEQYF
- | - | TRBJ1-1 | TRBV4-1 | TGCGCCAGCAGCCAAGTACGGCAGATGAACACTGAAGCTTTCTTT | CASSQVRQMNTEAFF
- | - | TRBJ1-4 | TRBV7-2 | TGTGCCAGCAGCTTTCAGGGTACTAATGAAAAACTGTTTTTT | CASSFQGTNEKLFF
TRBD1 | once | TRBJ2-3 | TRBV5-1 | TGCGCCAGCAGCTTGGTTGGGACAGGGAAATTTGGCACAGATACGCAGTATTTT | CASSLVGTGKFGTDTQYF
- | - | TRBJ1-1 | TRBV18 | TGTGCCAGCTCACCCCCGAGCCAGCCCCGTAACACTGAAGCTTTCTTT | CASSPPSQPRNTEAFF